This T cell receptor (beta chain) was sequenced during a study of blood T cell repertoires in COVID-19. The protocol was immunoSEQ multiplex PCR, while the TCRdb copy is restricted to in-frame clones and leaves out a portion. The table has over 120,000 clones, approximately 88% seen once. CDR1 and CDR2 from the germline V gene are MDHEN and SYDVKM. The CDR3 is made up of 15 amino acids. V was cut by 2 bases and J by 6 bases, with 14 bases left in between. This receptor was taken from a woman in her forties or fifties with acute or convalescent COVID-19. The chain employs TRBV28 and TRBJ1-5; maybe TRBD1 (5 bases). The sequenced sample was peripheral blood. The CDR3 DNA reads TGTGCCAGCAGTTTAGGGGTTGGGGGAGGTCAGCCCCAGCATTTT. Protein sequence: CASSLGVGGGQPQHF. Together with reference TRBV28 and TRBJ1-5, the CDR3 gives the full variable domain: DVKVTQSSRYLVKRTGEKVFLECVQDMDHENMFWYRQDPGLGLRLIYFSYDVKMKEKGDIPEGYSVSREKKERFSLILESASTNQTSMYLCASSLGVGGGQPQHFGDGTRLSIL.